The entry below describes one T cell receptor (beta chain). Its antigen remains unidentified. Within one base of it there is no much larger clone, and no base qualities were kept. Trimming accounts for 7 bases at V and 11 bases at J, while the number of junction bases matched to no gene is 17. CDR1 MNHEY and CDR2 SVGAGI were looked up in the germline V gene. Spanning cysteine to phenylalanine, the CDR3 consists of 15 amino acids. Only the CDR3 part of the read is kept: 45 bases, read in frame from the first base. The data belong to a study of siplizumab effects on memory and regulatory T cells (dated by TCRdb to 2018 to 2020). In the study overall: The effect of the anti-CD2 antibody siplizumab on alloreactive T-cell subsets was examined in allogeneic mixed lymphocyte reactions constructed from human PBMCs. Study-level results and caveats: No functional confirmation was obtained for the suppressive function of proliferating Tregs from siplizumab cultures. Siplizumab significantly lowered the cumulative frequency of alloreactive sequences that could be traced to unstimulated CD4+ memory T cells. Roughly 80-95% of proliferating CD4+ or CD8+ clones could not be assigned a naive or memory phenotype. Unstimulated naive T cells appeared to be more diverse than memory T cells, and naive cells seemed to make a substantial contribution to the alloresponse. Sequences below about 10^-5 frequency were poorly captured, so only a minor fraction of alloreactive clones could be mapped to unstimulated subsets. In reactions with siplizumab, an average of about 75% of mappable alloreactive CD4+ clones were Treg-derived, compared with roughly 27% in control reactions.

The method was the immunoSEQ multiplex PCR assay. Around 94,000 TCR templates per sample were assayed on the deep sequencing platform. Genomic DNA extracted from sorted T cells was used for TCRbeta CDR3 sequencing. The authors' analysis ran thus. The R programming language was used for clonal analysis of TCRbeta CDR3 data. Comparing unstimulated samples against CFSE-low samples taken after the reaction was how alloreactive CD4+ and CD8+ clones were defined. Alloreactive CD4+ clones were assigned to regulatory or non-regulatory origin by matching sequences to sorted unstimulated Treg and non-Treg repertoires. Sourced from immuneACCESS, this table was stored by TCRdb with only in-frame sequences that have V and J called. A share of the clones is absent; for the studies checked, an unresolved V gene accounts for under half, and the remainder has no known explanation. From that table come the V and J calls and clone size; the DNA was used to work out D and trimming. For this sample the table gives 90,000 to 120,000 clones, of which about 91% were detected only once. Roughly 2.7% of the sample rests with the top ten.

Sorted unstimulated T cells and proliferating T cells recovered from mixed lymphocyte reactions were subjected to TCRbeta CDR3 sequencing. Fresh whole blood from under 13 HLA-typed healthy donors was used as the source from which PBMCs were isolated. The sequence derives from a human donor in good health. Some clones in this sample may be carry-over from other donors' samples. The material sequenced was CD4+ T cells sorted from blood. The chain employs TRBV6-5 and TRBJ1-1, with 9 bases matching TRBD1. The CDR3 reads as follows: CASTRRGQGFTGAFF. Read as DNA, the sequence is TGTGCCAGCACTCGAAGGGGACAGGGATTCACTGGGGCTTTCTTT.